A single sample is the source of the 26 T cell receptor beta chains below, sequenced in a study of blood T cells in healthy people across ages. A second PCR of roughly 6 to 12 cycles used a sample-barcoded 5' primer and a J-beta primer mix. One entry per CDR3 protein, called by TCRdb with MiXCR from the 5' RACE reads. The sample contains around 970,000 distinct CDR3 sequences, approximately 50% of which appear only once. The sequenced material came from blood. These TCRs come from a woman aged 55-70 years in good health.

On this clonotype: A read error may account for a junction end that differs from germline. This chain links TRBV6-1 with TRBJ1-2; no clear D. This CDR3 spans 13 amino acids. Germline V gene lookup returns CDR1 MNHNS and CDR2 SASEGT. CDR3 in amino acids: CVSSMGRIYGYTF. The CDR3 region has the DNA TGTGTCAGCAGTATGGGCCGGATCTATGGCTACACCTTC.

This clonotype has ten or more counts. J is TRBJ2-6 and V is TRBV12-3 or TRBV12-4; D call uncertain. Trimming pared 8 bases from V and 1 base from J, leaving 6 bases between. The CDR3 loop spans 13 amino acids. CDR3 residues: CASLISGANVLTF. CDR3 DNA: TGTGCCAGCCTGATATCTGGGGCCAACGTCCTGACTTTC.

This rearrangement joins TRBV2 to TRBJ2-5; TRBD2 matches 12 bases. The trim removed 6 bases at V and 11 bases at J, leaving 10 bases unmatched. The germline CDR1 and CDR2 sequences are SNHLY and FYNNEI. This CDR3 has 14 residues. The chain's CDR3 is CASRETSGRAEQYF. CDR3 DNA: TGTGCCAGCAGGGAGACTAGCGGGAGAGCGGAGCAGTACTTC.

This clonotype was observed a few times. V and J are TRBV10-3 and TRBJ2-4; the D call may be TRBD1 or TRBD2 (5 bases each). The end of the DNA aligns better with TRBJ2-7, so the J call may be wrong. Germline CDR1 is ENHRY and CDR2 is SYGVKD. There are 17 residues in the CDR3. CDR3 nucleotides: TGTGCCATCAGTGACCCGGGACCTGCTAACGGTCTAGGCGAGCAGTACTTC. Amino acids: CAISDPGPANGLGEQYF.

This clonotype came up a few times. The CDR3 sequence: CASSLDSGLAPYEQYF. CDR3 nucleotides: TGTGCCAGCAGCTTAGATTCGGGACTAGCGCCCTACGAGCAGTACTTC. The chain employs TRBV11-2 and TRBJ2-7, with TRBD2 matching over 10 bases. The CDR3 runs to 16 residues. Trimming removed 0 bases from V and 2 bases from J; junction bases left unmatched: 4. In germline, CDR1 is SGHAT, CDR2 FQNNGV.

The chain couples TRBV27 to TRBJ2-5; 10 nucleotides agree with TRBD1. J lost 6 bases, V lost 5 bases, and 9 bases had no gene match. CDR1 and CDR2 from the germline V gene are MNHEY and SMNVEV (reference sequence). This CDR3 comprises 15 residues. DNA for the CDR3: TGTGCCAGCAGTGGATCCCGACAGGGGGCCCAGACCCAGTACTTC. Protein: CASSGSRQGAQTQYF.

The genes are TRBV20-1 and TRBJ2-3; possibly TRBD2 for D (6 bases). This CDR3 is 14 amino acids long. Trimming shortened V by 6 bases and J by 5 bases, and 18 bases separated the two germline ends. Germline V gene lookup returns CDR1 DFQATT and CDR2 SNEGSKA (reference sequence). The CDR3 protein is CSAPSGFRKDTQYF. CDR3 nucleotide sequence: TGCAGTGCCCCGAGCGGGTTCAGAAAAGATACGCAGTATTTT.

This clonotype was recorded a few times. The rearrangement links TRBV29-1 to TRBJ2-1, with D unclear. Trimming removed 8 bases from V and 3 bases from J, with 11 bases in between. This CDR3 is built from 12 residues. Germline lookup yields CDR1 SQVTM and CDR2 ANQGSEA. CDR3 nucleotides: TGCAGCTGGGGAATAGTCTACAATGAGCAGTTCTTC. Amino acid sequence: CSWGIVYNEQFF.

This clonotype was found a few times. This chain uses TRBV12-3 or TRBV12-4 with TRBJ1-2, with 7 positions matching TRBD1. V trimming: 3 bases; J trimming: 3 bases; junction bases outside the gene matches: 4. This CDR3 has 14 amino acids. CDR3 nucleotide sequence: TGTGCCAGCAGTTTCGACAGGGCAGACTATGGCTACACCTTC. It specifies CASSFDRADYGYTF.

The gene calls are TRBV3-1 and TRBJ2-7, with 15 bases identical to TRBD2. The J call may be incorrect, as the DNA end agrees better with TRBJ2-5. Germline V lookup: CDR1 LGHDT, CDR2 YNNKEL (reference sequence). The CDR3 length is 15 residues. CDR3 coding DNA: TGTGCCAGCAGGAGGGGACTAGCGGGAGGAGAGACCCAGTACTTC. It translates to CASRRGLAGGETQYF.

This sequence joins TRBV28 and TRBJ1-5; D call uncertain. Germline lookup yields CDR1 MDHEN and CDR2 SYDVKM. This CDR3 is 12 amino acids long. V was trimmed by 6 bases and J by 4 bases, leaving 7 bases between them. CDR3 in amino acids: CASRGGNQPQHF. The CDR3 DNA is TGTGCCAGCAGGGGAGGGAATCAGCCCCAGCATTTT.

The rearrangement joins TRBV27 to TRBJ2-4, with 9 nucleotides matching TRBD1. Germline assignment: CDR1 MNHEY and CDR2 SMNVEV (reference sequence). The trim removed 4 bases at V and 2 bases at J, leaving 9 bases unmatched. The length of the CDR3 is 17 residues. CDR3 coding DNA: TGTGCCAGCAGTTCAACCGGGACAGGGTTCCCCAAAAACATTCAGTACTTC. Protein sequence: CASSSTGTGFPKNIQYF.

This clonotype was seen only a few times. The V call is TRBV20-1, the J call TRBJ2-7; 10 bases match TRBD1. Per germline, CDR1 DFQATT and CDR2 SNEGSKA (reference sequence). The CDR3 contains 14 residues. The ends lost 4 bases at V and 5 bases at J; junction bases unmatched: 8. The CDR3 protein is CSATPGQGIDEQYF. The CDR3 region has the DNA TGCAGTGCTACCCCGGGACAGGGGATTGACGAGCAGTACTTC.

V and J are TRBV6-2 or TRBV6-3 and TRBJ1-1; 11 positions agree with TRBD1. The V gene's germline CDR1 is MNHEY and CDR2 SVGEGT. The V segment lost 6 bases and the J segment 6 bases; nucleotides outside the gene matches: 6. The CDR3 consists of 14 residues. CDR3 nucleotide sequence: TGTGCCAGCAGACCAGGGACAGGGGGTGCTGAAGCTTTCTTT. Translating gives CASRPGTGGAEAFF.

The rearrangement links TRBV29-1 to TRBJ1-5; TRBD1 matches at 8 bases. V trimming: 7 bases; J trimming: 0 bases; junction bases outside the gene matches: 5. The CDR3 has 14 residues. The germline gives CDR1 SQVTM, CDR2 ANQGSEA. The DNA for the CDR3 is TGCAGCGCCCGAGGGACAGGTAGCAATCAGCCCCAGCATTTT. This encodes CSARGTGSNQPQHF.

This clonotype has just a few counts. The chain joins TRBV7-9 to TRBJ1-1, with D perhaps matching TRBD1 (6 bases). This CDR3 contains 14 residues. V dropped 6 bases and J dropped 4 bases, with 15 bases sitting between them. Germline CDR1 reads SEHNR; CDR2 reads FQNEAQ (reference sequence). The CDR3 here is CASRAGGRVTEAFF. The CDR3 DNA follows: TGTGCCAGCAGGGCCGGGGGGCGCGTCACTGAAGCTTTCTTT.

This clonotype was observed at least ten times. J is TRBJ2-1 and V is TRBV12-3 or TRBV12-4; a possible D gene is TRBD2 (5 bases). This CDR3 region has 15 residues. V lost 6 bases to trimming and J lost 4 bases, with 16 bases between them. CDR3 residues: CASRRERSQYNEQFF. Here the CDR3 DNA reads TGTGCCAGCAGGAGGGAGAGATCCCAGTACAATGAGCAGTTCTTC.

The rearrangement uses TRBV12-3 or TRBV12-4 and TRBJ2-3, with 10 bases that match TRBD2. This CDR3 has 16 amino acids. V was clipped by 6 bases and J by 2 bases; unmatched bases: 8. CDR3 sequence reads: CASSPRTSGHTDTQYF. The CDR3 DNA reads TGTGCCAGCAGCCCACGGACTAGCGGCCACACAGATACGCAGTATTTT.

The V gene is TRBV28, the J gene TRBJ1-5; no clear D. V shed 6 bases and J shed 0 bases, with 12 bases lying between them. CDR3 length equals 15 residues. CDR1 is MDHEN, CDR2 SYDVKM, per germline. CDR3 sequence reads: CASSLRGPSNQPQHF. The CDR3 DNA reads TGTGCCAGCAGCTTAAGAGGTCCTAGCAATCAGCCCCAGCATTTT.

The CDR3 DNA follows: TGCGCCAGCAGCTCACTACCGGGACTAGGGGCCCAGTACTTC. It specifies CASSSLPGLGAQYF. This chain links TRBV5-1 with TRBJ2-5; 8 bases map to TRBD2. CDR3 length equals 14 residues. V lost 3 bases and J lost 9; bases outside the gene matches: 10. Germline-derived CDR1 and CDR2 are SGHRS and YFSETQ.

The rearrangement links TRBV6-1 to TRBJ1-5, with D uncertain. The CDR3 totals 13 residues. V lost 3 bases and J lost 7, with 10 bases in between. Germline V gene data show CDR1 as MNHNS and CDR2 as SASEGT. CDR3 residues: CASSDRVEQPQHF. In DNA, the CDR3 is TGTGCCAGCAGTGATAGGGTCGAGCAGCCCCAGCATTTT.

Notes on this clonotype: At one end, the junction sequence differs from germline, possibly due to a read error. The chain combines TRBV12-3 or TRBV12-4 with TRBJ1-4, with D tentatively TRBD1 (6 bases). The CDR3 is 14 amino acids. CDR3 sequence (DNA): TGTGCCTGCAGCCAGGGGTTCGCTAATGAAAAACTGTTTTTT. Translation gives CACSQGFANEKLFF.

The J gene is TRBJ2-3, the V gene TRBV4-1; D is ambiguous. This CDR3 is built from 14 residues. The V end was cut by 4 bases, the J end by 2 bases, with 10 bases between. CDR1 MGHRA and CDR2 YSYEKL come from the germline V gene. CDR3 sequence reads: CASSPGRDTDTQYF. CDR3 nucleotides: TGCGCCAGCAGCCCCGGCCGAGACACAGATACGCAGTATTTT.

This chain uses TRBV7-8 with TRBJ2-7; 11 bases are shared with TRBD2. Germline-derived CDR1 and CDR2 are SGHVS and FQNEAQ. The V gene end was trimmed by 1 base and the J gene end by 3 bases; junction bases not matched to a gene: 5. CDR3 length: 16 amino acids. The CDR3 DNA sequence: TGTGCCAGCAGCTTAGTCCTAGCGGGAGGTGGCTACGAGCAGTACTTC. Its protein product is CASSLVLAGGGYEQYF.

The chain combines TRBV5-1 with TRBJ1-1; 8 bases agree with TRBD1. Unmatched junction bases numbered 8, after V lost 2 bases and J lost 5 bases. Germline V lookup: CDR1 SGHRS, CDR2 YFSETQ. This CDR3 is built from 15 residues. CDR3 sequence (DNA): TGCGCCAGCAGCTTACGGACAGGGCAAGGGACTGAAGCTTTCTTT. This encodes CASSLRTGQGTEAFF. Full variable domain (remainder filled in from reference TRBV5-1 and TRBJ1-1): KAGVTQTPRYLIKTRGQQVTLSCSPISGHRSVSWYQQTPGQGLQFLFEYFSETQRNKGNFPGRFSGRQFSNSRSEMNVSTLELGDSALYLCASSLRTGQGTEAFFGQGTRLTVV.

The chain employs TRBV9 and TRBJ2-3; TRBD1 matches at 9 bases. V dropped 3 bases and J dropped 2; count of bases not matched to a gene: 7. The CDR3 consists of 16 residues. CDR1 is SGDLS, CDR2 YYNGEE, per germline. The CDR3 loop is CASSGRTGALTDTQYF. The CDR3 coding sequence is TGTGCCAGCAGCGGACGGACAGGGGCCCTCACAGATACGCAGTATTTT.